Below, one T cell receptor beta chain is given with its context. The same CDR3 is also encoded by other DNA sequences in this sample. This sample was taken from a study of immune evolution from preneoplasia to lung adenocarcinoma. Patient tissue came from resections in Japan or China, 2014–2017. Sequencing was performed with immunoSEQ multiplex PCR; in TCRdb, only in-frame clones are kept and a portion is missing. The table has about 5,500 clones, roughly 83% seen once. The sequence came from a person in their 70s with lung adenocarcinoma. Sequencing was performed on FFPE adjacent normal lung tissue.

The CDR3: CSVAGGNTEAFF. In nucleotides, the CDR3 is TGCAGCGTTGCTGGGGGAAACACTGAAGCTTTCTTT. This chain joins TRBV29-1 and TRBJ1-1; TRBD1 might be the D (5 bases). There are 12 residues in the CDR3. Germline V gives CDR1 SQVTM, CDR2 ANQGSEA. The V end lost 4 bases, the J end lost 2 bases, and 8 bases lay between the germline ends.